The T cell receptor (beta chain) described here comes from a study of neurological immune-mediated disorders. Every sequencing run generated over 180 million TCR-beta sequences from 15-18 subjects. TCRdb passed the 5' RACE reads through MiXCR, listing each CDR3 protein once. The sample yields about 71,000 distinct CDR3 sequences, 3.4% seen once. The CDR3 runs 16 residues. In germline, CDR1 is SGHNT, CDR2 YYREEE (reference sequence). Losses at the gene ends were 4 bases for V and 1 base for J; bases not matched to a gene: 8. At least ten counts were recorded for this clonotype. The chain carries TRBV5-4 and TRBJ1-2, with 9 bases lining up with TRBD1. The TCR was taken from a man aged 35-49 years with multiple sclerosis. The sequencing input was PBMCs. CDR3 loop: CASSADRGGYNYGYTF. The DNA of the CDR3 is TGTGCCAGCAGCGCGGACAGGGGAGGGTATAACTATGGCTACACCTTC.